The clone carrying this T cell receptor beta chain was seen a single time. As yet, its antigen is unknown. This table comes from immunoSEQ multiplex PCR, and its TCRdb copy is limited to in-frame clones, with some not included. The sample contains some 120,000 clones, 80% to 90% of which appear only once. These data belong to a study of T cell responses to AZD1222 COVID-19 vaccine. Study-wide results and caveats: Only 6 or 7 individuals given AZD1222 were seropositive at baseline. Donors were chiefly white British, with a greater number of females, and clonal diversity was perhaps underestimated.

The CDR3 runs 14 residues. Germline V gives CDR1 SGDLS, CDR2 YYNGEE. Trimming cost V 4 bases and J 5 bases, with 16 bases left between them. J is TRBJ2-7 and V is TRBV9; perhaps TRBD2 as D (7 bases). This specimen was peripheral blood, taken on day 0 of AZD1222 vaccination. The sequence was collected from an adult in good health. In nucleotides, the CDR3 is TGTGCCAGCAGCCGTGGTACAGGGAGGGACGAGCAGTACTTC. This codes for CASSRGTGRDEQYF.